This TCR beta chain was captured by sequencing in a study of tissue T cells after allogeneic stem cell transplantation. Whole-study context: Enrolled prospectively were adult allogeneic hematopoietic cell transplant recipients whose graft-versus-host disease was steroid-refractory. Patients with graft-versus-host disease had grafts: four unmodified, three CD34-selected and T-cell-depleted. Where cell numbers permitted, CD3+ T cells were sorted from preserved blood and marrow.

On this clone: Its cognate antigen is unknown.

Study-wide results and caveats: The patient cohort was small and clinically heterogeneous, with limited sampling depth.

Clones were read by immunoSEQ multiplex PCR, and TCRdb kept only the in-frame ones, dropping some. The sample shows around 40,000 clones, just under 95% of them seen only once. The V gene's germline CDR1 is KGHSH and CDR2 LQKENI. The CDR3 has 14 residues. This chain links TRBV18 with TRBJ2-2; 13 nucleotides align to TRBD2. Sample: blood, taken before transplantation. This sequence originates from a woman aged 40 to 75 who later had graft-versus-host disease after an allogeneic stem cell transplant. For the CDR3, the DNA is TGTGGGACTAGCGGGAGTCGTGACACCGGGGAGCTGTTTTTT. Translated: CGTSGSRDTGELFF.